This entry features one T cell receptor beta chain sequence. Its antigen remains unknown. The sample belongs to a study of a mutant IDH1 vaccine in newly diagnosed glioma. Study overall: Patients received vaccination from 4-6 weeks after radiotherapy alone, or with temozolomide cycles. Patients previously underwent radiotherapy, temozolomide, or both, and most underwent both.

Produced via immunoSEQ multiplex PCR; TCRdb's table is partial and in-frame only. Of around 62,000 clones in the sample, about 89% were seen once. Regarding time point: week 11, during vaccination. Each dose delivered 300 ug of mutant IDH1 20-mer peptide subcutaneously with imiquimod. The V and J ends lost 2 bases and 10 bases, in that order; junction bases with no gene match: 8. The CDR3 sequence is 14 residues long. Germline lookup yields CDR1 LGHNA and CDR2 YNFKEQ. The clonotype comes from a man aged 40-49 years with glioma. V usage is TRBV4-2 and J usage is TRBJ1-1, with TRBD1 matching 9 bases. The material was PBMCs, obtained from a glioma patient whose treatment included an IDH1 peptide vaccine. In DNA form, the CDR3 reads TGTGCCAGCAGCCAATTTGCTACAGGGGGCTTAGCTTTCTTT. Translating gives CASSQFATGGLAFF.